These 3 T cell receptor beta chains originate from one sample sequenced in a study of OX40 agonist ivuxolimab in advanced cancers. Sequenced by immunoSEQ multiplex PCR; TCRdb stores in-frame clones only, minus some. The sample has about 69,000 clones, about nine tenths seen once. Sample: CD4+ or CD8+ T cells sorted from blood, taken in a trial of the OX40 agonist ivuxolimab. These receptors came from an adult with an advanced solid tumor such as melanoma, head and neck, liver or kidney cancer.

This chain uses TRBV27 with TRBJ1-1, with a tentative D call TRBD1 (5 bases). V was pared by 6 bases and J by 1 base, with 9 bases between. Germline V gene lookup returns CDR1 MNHEY and CDR2 SMNVEV (reference sequence). This CDR3 comprises 13 residues. CDR3 in DNA: TGTGCCAGCAGGCTACAGGCGAACACTGAAGCTTTCTTT. Its protein product is CASRLQANTEAFF.

This clone was observed once. The chain links TRBV7-8 to TRBJ2-1; D possibly uses TRBD1 or TRBD2 (6 bases each). This CDR3 contains 16 residues. With 4 bases removed from V and 1 base from J, the gap between germline ends came to 14 bases. CDR1 and CDR2 (germline): SGHVS, FQNEAQ. In DNA, the CDR3 is TGTGCCAGCAGCTCTCAGGGGAGGACTTCCTACAATGAGCAGTTCTTC. This translates into CASSSQGRTSYNEQFF.

The rearrangement joins TRBV13 to TRBJ1-1; D not certain. CDR3 size: 12 residues. Trimming cost V 1 base and J 4 bases, with 4 bases left between them. Germline assignment: CDR1 PRHDT and CDR2 FYEKMQ (reference sequence). For the CDR3, the DNA is TGTGCCAGCAGCTTAGAGGGCACTGAAGCTTTCTTT. This gives the protein CASSLEGTEAFF.